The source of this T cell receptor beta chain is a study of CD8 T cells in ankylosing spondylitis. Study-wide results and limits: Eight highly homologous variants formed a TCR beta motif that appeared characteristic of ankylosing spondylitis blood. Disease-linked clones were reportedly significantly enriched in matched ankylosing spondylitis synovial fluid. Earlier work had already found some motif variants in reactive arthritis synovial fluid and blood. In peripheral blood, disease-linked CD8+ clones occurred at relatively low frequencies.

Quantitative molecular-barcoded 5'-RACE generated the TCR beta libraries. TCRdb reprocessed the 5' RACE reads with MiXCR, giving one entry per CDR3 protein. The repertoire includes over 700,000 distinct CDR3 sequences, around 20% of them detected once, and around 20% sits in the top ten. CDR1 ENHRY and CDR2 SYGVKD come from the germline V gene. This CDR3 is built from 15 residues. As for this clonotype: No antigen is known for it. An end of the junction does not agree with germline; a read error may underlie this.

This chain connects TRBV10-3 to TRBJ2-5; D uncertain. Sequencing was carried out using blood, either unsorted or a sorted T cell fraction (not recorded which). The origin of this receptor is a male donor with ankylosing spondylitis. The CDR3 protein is CAICEYPTEEETQYF. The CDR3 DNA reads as TGTGCCATCTGTGAGTACCCGACGGAAGAAGAGACCCAGTACTTC.